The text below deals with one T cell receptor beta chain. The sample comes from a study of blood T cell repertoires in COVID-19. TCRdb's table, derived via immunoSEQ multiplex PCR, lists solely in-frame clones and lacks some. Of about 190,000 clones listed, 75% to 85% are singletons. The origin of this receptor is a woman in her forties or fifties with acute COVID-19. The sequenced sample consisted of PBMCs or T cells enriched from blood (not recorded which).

CDR3 DNA sequence: TGTGCCAGCAGTGAAACCCCAGGGGGCCCCTACAATGAGCAGTTCTTC. This translates into CASSETPGGPYNEQFF. The V call is TRBV6-1, the J call TRBJ2-1; the match to TRBD1 covers 8 bases. V lost 2 bases to trimming and J lost 2 bases; unmatched junction nucleotides: 5. The length of the CDR3 is 16 residues. CDR1 MNHNS and CDR2 SASEGT come from the germline V gene.